One and the same sample provided the 20 T cell receptor beta chains below, sequenced in a study of T cells in Graves' hyperthyroidism and ophthalmopathy (dated 2019 in TCRdb). Library preparation was by multiplex PCR. TCRdb shows the sequencer as Illumina HiSeq 2000. Amplification of TCR beta CDR3 regions was carried out from RNA transcripts. A first-round RT-PCR of the TCR CDR3 used the HTBI primer set with the Qiagen OneStep RT-PCR kit. Clones were called with MiXCR by TCRdb after fastp trimmed the public reads at Q25, and only in-frame beta chains were retained. Each entry merges the rows of one CDR3 protein and shows their most common DNA and genes. This sample is represented by about 210,000 distinct CDR3 sequences; around 16% of them were singletons. Around two fifths of the sample is taken by the ten largest. The source material was blood. Every receptor here comes from a man between 35 and 55 years old with Graves' hyperthyroidism.

In this sample, this clonotype turned up many times. The chain has TRBV30 and TRBJ1-1, with D unresolved. The CDR3 length is 12 residues. V was pared by 2 bases and J by 4 bases, with 8 bases between. From germline, CDR1 is GTSNPN and CDR2 SVGIG (reference sequence). CDR3 protein: CAWSPVTTEAFF. The CDR3 DNA sequence: TGTGCCTGGAGTCCGGTTACCACTGAAGCTTTCTTT.

As for this clonotype: Sequence at one end of the junction differs from germline and may be a read error. The rearrangement links TRBV15 to TRBJ2-2, with D perhaps TRBD1 (7 bases). There are 16 residues in the CDR3. Germline assignment: CDR1 LNHNV and CDR2 YYDKDF (reference sequence). The CDR3 DNA follows: TGTACCACCAGCAGAGATCTGGAGGGGGCGGCCGGGGAGCTGTTTTTT. Translating gives CTTSRDLEGAAGELFF.

This clonotype was detected ten times or more. CDR3 sequence reads: CASSFGTLNSPLHF. CDR3 DNA sequence: TGTGCCAGCAGTTTCGGGACACTTAATTCACCCCTCCACTTT. The rearrangement joins TRBV27 to TRBJ1-6, with a possible D match to TRBD1 (6 bases). Trimming stripped 3 bases from V and 6 bases from J, with 9 bases between. CDR1 and CDR2 (germline): MNHEY, SMNVEV (reference sequence). The CDR3 spans 14 residues.

This clonotype has a count of ten or more. This chain links TRBV2 with TRBJ1-2; TRBD1 agrees at 11 bases. Unmatched junction bases numbered 3, after V lost 9 bases and J lost 3 bases. The germline V gene has CDR1 SNHLY and CDR2 FYNNEI. This CDR3 has 13 amino acids. The CDR3 DNA sequence: TGTGCCAGTAGGGACAGGGGGGACTATGGCTACACCTTC. It is translated as CASRDRGDYGYTF.

This clonotype was observed at least ten times. The V call is TRBV12-3 or TRBV12-4, the J call TRBJ2-3; 11 nucleotides agree with TRBD1. J gave up 6 bases and V 5 bases, and 7 bases lay outside the gene matches. CDR3 length equals 15 residues. The CDR3 nucleotides are TGTGCCAGCAGTCCGGACAGGGGGCCGCTTGATACGCAGTATTTT. Translation: CASSPDRGPLDTQYF.

This clonotype came up many times. CDR3 residues: CASSLGGGQWGNQPQHF. The DNA of the CDR3 is TGTGCCAGCAGTCTGGGAGGAGGGCAATGGGGCAATCAGCCCCAGCATTTT. V usage is TRBV5-5 and J usage is TRBJ1-5; D call uncertain. The CDR3 is made up of 17 amino acids. Germline values: CDR1 SGHKS, CDR2 YYEKEE (reference sequence). Trimming left V 5 bases short and J 2 bases short, with 20 bases between.

Ten or more counts support this clonotype. The rearrangement uses TRBV2 and TRBJ1-1, with D perhaps TRBD1 (6 bases). Trimming left V 5 bases short and J 3 bases short, with 22 bases between. CDR3 length equals 17 residues. The germline V gene has CDR1 SNHLY and CDR2 FYNNEI. The CDR3 DNA reads TGTGCCAGCAGTCCCTGGGGGGGACAAGGGGGACACACTGAAGCTTTCTTT. It yields the protein CASSPWGGQGGHTEAFF.

This clonotype showed up many times. The chain uses TRBV20-1 and TRBJ2-2, with 9 bases identical to TRBD2. The V gene's germline CDR1 is DFQATT and CDR2 SNEGSKA (reference sequence). V shed 6 bases and J 0 bases; nucleotides not matched to a gene: 5. The CDR3 runs 15 residues. In DNA, the CDR3 is TGCAGTGCAGATCTAGCGGGGCCGAACACCGGGGAGCTGTTTTTT. It translates to CSADLAGPNTGELFF.

At least ten counts were recorded for this clonotype. The V and J genes are TRBV7-8 and TRBJ2-5; D is possibly TRBD1 or TRBD2 (6 bases each). V was pared by 5 bases and J by 4 bases, with 14 bases between. The germline V gene encodes CDR1 SGHVS and CDR2 FQNEAQ. This CDR3 contains 14 residues. Written as DNA, the CDR3 is TGTGCCAGCAGCCTGCGGAGGGGGAGAGAGACCCAGTACTTC. This sequence encodes CASSLRRGRETQYF.

This clonotype has at least ten counts. The rearrangement links TRBV6-2 or TRBV6-3 to TRBJ1-1; D unresolved. The CDR3 has 15 amino acids. CDR1 and CDR2 from the germline V gene are MNHEY and SVGEGT. V was clipped by 0 bases and J by 2 bases, with 10 bases between them. CDR3 sequence: CASSYSILGNTEAFF. The CDR3 DNA reads as TGTGCCAGCAGTTACTCGATCCTGGGAAACACTGAAGCTTTCTTT.

This clonotype was detected only a few times. The rearrangement links TRBV20-1 to TRBJ2-4; D is possibly TRBD2 (6 bases). Trimming removed 5 bases at V and 2 bases at J, with 19 bases between. The CDR3 spans 16 residues. CDR1 DFQATT and CDR2 SNEGSKA come from the germline V gene (reference sequence). The CDR3 sequence: CSAGGFGGMPKNIQYF. The CDR3 DNA follows: TGCAGTGCTGGGGGGTTCGGGGGTATGCCCAAAAACATTCAGTACTTC.

This clonotype was observed many times. The chain recombines TRBV4-3 with TRBJ1-2, with D perhaps TRBD1 (5 bases). CDR1 is LGHNA and CDR2 is YSLEER in the germline V gene. Deletions cut 0 bases from V and 4 bases from J, with 12 bases between. The CDR3 spans 15 residues. This CDR3 is CASSQDRQGGYGYTF. The DNA for the CDR3 is TGCGCCAGCAGCCAAGATCGGCAGGGCGGCTATGGCTACACCTTC.

The V gene is TRBV20-1, the J gene TRBJ1-6; D gene ambiguous. V lost 5 bases, J lost 9 bases, and 17 bases lay in between. Per the germline V gene, CDR1 is DFQATT and CDR2 is SNEGSKA (reference sequence). This CDR3 is built from 14 residues. The CDR3 protein is CSAQPAGRVSPLHF. The DNA for the CDR3 is TGCAGTGCTCAGCCTGCTGGGAGGGTTTCACCCCTCCACTTT.

This clonotype was found many times. The CDR3 reads CASSPNTGELFF. In DNA, the CDR3 is TGTGCCAGCAGCCCGAACACCGGGGAGCTGTTTTTT. The chain employs TRBV7-3 and TRBJ2-2; D is uncertain. Looked up from germline, CDR1 is SGHTA and CDR2 is FQGTGA. V gave up 5 bases and J gave up 0 bases, with 1 base separating them. The CDR3 totals 12 residues.

The CDR3 nucleotides read TGTGCCAGCAGCTTAAGACTGAATGAAAAACTGTTTTTT. It specifies CASSLRLNEKLFF. This chain uses TRBV7-6 with TRBJ1-4; D not certain. This CDR3 is built from 13 residues. Germline assignment: CDR1 SGHVS and CDR2 FNYEAQ. V lost 2 bases to trimming and J lost 5 bases, with 6 bases between them.

The chain links TRBV10-1 to TRBJ2-7; TRBD1 matches at 8 bases. CDR1 and CDR2 from the germline V gene are WNHNN and SYGVQD (reference sequence). The length of the CDR3 is 14 residues. V shed 2 bases and J 2 bases; nucleotides not matched to a gene: 2. CDR3 in DNA: TGCGCCAGCAGTGAGGAGACAGGGGCCTACGAGCAGTACTTC. Its protein product is CASSEETGAYEQYF.

The CDR3 here is CASNAGPNSPLHF. CDR3 coding DNA: TGTGCCTCTAACGCGGGGCCGAATTCACCCCTCCACTTT. The V call is TRBV30, the J call TRBJ1-6, with a possible D match to TRBD1 (5 bases). The germline V and J ends were trimmed by 7 bases and 7 bases, with 14 bases remaining between them. The CDR3 length is 13 residues. The germline gives CDR1 GTSNPN, CDR2 SVGIG (reference sequence).

This clonotype showed up many times. The CDR3 bases are TGTGCCAGCAGCTTGATTGGACGCCAAGAGACCCAGTACTTC. Its translation is CASSLIGRQETQYF. The chain recombines TRBV5-6 with TRBJ2-5; D is undetermined. Trimming took 1 base from V and 1 from J, leaving 8 bases between them. This CDR3 is built from 14 residues. Germline V gene lookup returns CDR1 SGHDT and CDR2 YYEEEE.

This clonotype was recorded at least ten times. The J gene is TRBJ2-7, the V gene TRBV5-8; D unclear. CDR1 SGHTS and CDR2 YDEGEE come from the germline V gene. The CDR3 is 13 residues long. V was shortened by 1 base and J by 3 bases, with 8 bases between the two germline ends. In DNA form, the CDR3 reads TGTGCCAGCAGCTTGTTACAAGGCTACGAGCAGTACTTC. Encoded protein: CASSLLQGYEQYF.

This clonotype was observed many times. The V call is TRBV19, the J call TRBJ1-1; 10 bases map to TRBD1. The CDR3 is 15 amino acids. V shed 7 bases and J 0 bases; nucleotides not matched to a gene: 5. From germline, CDR1 is LNHDA and CDR2 SQIVND (reference sequence). DNA of the CDR3: TGTGCCAGTAAGCGGGACAGGGGTGTGAACACTGAAGCTTTCTTT. Translated, it gives CASKRDRGVNTEAFF. The full variable domain, rest sourced from reference TRBV19 and TRBJ1-1, is DGGITQSPKYLFRKEGQNVTLSCEQNLNHDAMYWYRQDPGQGLRLIYYSQIVNDFQKGDIAEGYSVSREKKESFPLTVTSAQKNPTAFYLCASKRDRGVNTEAFFGQGTRLTVV.